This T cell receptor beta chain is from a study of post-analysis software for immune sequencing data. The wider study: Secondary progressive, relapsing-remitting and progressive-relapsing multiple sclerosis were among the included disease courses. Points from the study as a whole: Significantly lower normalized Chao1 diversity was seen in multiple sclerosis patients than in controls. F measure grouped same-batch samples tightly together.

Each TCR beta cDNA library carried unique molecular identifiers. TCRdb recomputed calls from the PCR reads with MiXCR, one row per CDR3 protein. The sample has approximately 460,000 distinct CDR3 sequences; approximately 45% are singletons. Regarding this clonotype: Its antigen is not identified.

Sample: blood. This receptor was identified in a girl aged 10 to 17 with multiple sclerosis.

CDR3 sequence: CASSLTLAGRNEQFF. The CDR3 DNA is TGCGCCAGCAGCTTGACTCTAGCGGGAAGGAATGAGCAGTTCTTC. The rearrangement joins TRBV5-1 to TRBJ2-1, with 9 nucleotides matching TRBD2. Germline lookup yields CDR1 SGHRS and CDR2 YFSETQ. Trimming at V came to 1 base and at J to 7 bases, leaving 6 bases not matched to a gene. This CDR3 contains 15 residues.